The T cell receptor (beta chain) under discussion was sequenced for a study of OX40 agonist ivuxolimab in advanced cancers. Study outcomes and limitations: Clonal expansion by week 6 occurred in CD4+ and CD8+ blood T cells (at 0.1 to 3.0 mg/kg).

Sequencing was performed with immunoSEQ multiplex PCR; in TCRdb, only in-frame clones are kept and a portion is missing. The data hold around 63,000 clones, with over 85% observed a single time. Details on this clone: The antigen remains undetermined.

The CDR3 spans 12 residues. The germline V gene encodes CDR1 MNHEY and CDR2 SVGAGI. V gave up 4 bases and J gave up 5 bases, with 8 bases separating them. If patients had autoimmune disease history or systemic immunosuppression, they were excluded. Baseline was the first blood sampling point, followed by cycle 4 day 1 and cycle 7 day 1. The sequence derives from an adult with an advanced solid tumor such as melanoma, head and neck, liver or kidney cancer. The rearrangement uses TRBV6-5 and TRBJ1-2; maybe TRBD1 (6 bases). This material consisted of CD4+ or CD8+ T cells sorted from blood, taken in a trial of the OX40 agonist ivuxolimab. Here the CDR3 DNA reads TGTGCCAGCAGTTCACAGGGTTATGGCTACACCTTC. Protein: CASSSQGYGYTF.